This TCR beta chain appears in the sequencing data of a study of blood T cell repertoires in COVID-19. About the study: From the United States, Italy and Spain came samples of acute and convalescent COVID-19. From T cells, B-cell-depleted T cells, or PBMCs came the material, which was cDNA or gDNA.

The V and J ends lost 0 bases and 6 bases respectively, with 12 bases between them. The CDR3 is made up of 14 amino acids. Per germline, CDR1 LNHNV and CDR2 YYDKDF (reference sequence). Authors' data handling: Estimation of nucleated cell counts relied on the amplification of reference gene primers. The assay was immunoSEQ multiplex PCR, and TCRdb's table has in-frame clones only and misses some. The V and J calls and clone size were taken over from that table, and D and trimming were inferred from the DNA. The table records about 260,000 clones, 70% to 90% of them present only once. V is TRBV15 and J is TRBJ2-7; D is possibly TRBD2 (5 bases). The sequencing sample was made of peripheral blood. This receptor was obtained from a man aged 55 to 70 who had recovered from COVID-19. DNA of the CDR3: TGTGCCACCAGCAGAGATCGGGGATCGGGCGAGCAGTACTTC. Translating it yields CATSRDRGSGEQYF.